This is a list of T cell receptor beta chains from one sample in a study of beta chain features in type 1 diabetes. Data came from immunoSEQ multiplex PCR; TCRdb stores just in-frame clones and leaves some out. The table includes approximately 250,000 clones, over 8.5% detected once. Input material: naive CD4+ T cells from blood. The receptors come from a woman between 18 and 29 years old in good health. The CDR3 runs from the conserved cysteine through the conserved F or W. A D gene is named only where the DNA matches it firmly. Expanded clones get a size class; other rows say once, few or many, or leave the size out.

v_gene: TRBV28
d_gene: TRBD2
j_gene: TRBJ2-2
abundance: few
CDR3aa: CASSALAGGDDGELFF
CDR3nt: TGTGCCAGCAGTGCTCTAGCGGGAGGGGACGACGGGGAGCTGTTTTTT

v_gene: TRBV5-1
d_gene: NA
j_gene: TRBJ1-1
abundance: NA
CDR3aa: CASSPNRVGANTEAFF
CDR3nt: TGCGCCAGCAGCCCGAACAGGGTAGGGGCGAACACTGAAGCTTTCTTT

v_gene: TRBV27
d_gene: NA
j_gene: TRBJ1-5
abundance: NA
CDR3aa: CASSSQGYQPQHF
CDR3nt: TGTGCCAGCAGTTCGCAGGGTTATCAGCCCCAGCATTTT

v_gene: TRBV9
d_gene: TRBD1
j_gene: TRBJ1-1
abundance: NA
CDR3aa: CASSVGTGGTTEAFF
CDR3nt: TGTGCCAGCAGCGTGGGAACAGGGGGCACCACTGAAGCTTTCTTT

v_gene: TRBV30
d_gene: NA
j_gene: TRBJ1-2
abundance: once
CDR3aa: CAWSLIRGTGYTF
CDR3nt: TGTGCCTGGAGCCTGATAAGGGGAACTGGCTACACCTTC

v_gene: TRBV7-9
d_gene: NA
j_gene: TRBJ1-2
abundance: NA
CDR3aa: CASSLDGAGGYTF
CDR3nt: TGTGCCAGCAGCCTCGATGGGGCTGGGGGCTACACCTTC

v_gene: TRBV5-4
d_gene: NA
j_gene: TRBJ1-5
abundance: NA
CDR3aa: CASSSGGGRAGNQPQHF
CDR3nt: TGTGCCAGCAGCTCGGGTGGGGGCAGGGCCGGCAATCAGCCCCAGCATTTT

v_gene: TRBV29-1
d_gene: TRBD1
j_gene: TRBJ2-1
abundance: few
CDR3aa: CSVEWTGDFYNEQFF
CDR3nt: TGCAGCGTTGAATGGACAGGGGACTTTTACAATGAGCAGTTCTTC

v_gene: TRBV29-1
d_gene: NA
j_gene: TRBJ1-1
abundance: NA
CDR3aa: CSVERAQNTEAFF
CDR3nt: TGCAGCGTTGAACGTGCACAGAACACTGAAGCTTTCTTT

v_gene: TRBV5-1
d_gene: NA
j_gene: TRBJ2-5
abundance: few
CDR3aa: CASSLAGQGYGKETQYF
CDR3nt: TGCGCCAGCAGCTTGGCTGGCCAGGGTTACGGAAAAGAGACCCAGTACTTC

v_gene: TRBV5-1
d_gene: NA
j_gene: TRBJ1-2
abundance: NA
CDR3aa: CASSLGGQNYGYTF
CDR3nt: TGCGCCAGCAGCTTGGGAGGGCAGAACTATGGCTACACCTTC

v_gene: TRBV5-1
d_gene: TRBD1
j_gene: TRBJ1-1
abundance: few
CDR3aa: CASSQKTGVHTEAFF
CDR3nt: TGCGCCAGCAGCCAGAAGACAGGGGTTCACACTGAAGCTTTCTTT

v_gene: TRBV7-9
d_gene: NA
j_gene: TRBJ2-1
abundance: many
CDR3aa: CASSLAEYNEQFF
CDR3nt: TGTGCCAGCAGCTTAGCGGAGTACAATGAGCAGTTCTTC

v_gene: TRBV14
d_gene: TRBD2
j_gene: TRBJ2-4
abundance: few
CDR3aa: CASSLAGASRLTIQYF
CDR3nt: TGTGCCAGCAGTTTAGCGGGGGCGTCGCGACTTACCATTCAGTACTTC

v_gene: TRBV5-1
d_gene: NA
j_gene: TRBJ1-4
abundance: NA
CDR3aa: CASSQTGDEKLFF
CDR3nt: TGCGCCAGCAGCCAAACGGGGGATGAAAAACTGTTTTTT

v_gene: TRBV7-9
d_gene: TRBD1
j_gene: TRBJ2-5
abundance: many
CDR3aa: CASSPDGTVETQYF
CDR3nt: TGTGCCAGCAGCCCAGATGGGACAGTAGAGACCCAGTACTTC